Listed here are 13 T cell receptor beta chains from one sample, sequenced in a study of human T cells and chemical hapten exposure. TCRdb re-called the RACE reads through MiXCR, storing one row per CDR3 protein. The table shows 90,000 to 110,000 distinct CDR3 sequences, with 30% to 35% occurring only once. Time point described: patch test 3, about 24 weeks after DPC sensitization. Indicated treatment: therapeutic diphenylcyclopropenone sensitization with weekly scalp DPC. This material consisted of whole blood, taken in connection with sensitization to the hapten diphenylcyclopropenone (DPC). All receptors come from a middle-aged man with alopecia areata. Some clones in this sample may be carry-over from other donors' samples.

The chain is built from TRBV7-2 and TRBJ1-5; 8 bases agree with TRBD1. Trimming took 10 bases from V and 4 from J; bases not matched to a gene: 3. Per the germline V gene, CDR1 is SGHTA and CDR2 is FQGNSA. The CDR3 length is 12 residues. The CDR3 nucleotides read TGTGCCACAAGACAGGGGAATCAGCCCCAGCATTTT. Its translation: CATRQGNQPQHF.

This clonotype was recorded a few times. The chain combines TRBV6-2 or TRBV6-3 with TRBJ2-3; 8 nucleotides match TRBD1. Trimming removed 6 bases from V and 1 base from J; junction bases left unmatched: 6. The CDR3 sequence is 15 residues long. Germline lookup yields CDR1 MNHEY and CDR2 SVGEGT. The CDR3 is CASSPQGAGTDTQYF. For the CDR3, the DNA is TGTGCCAGCAGCCCCCAGGGGGCAGGCACAGATACGCAGTATTTT.

The chain couples TRBV20-1 to TRBJ2-2, with D possibly TRBD2 on 6 matching bases. This CDR3 region has 13 residues. Germline CDR1 is DFQATT and CDR2 is SNEGSKA (reference sequence). The V gene lost 8 bases and the J gene lost 4 bases, with 14 bases spanning the gap. The CDR3 DNA reads as TGCAGTCTGGGGGGAGGCAGCACCGGGGAGCTGTTTTTT. Translating it yields CSLGGGSTGELFF.

The gene calls are TRBV7-8 and TRBJ2-1, with unresolved D. This CDR3 has 17 residues. CDR1 and CDR2 (germline): SGHVS, FQNEAQ. V shed 1 base and J shed 4 bases, with 17 bases lying between them. CDR3 protein: CASSLVPLGSRYNEQFF. The CDR3 bases are TGTGCCAGCAGCTTAGTCCCTCTAGGGTCCAGGTACAATGAGCAGTTCTTC.

The chain uses TRBV5-1 and TRBJ2-6; 7 nucleotides line up with TRBD1. This CDR3 is 16 amino acids long. The germline gives CDR1 SGHRS, CDR2 YFSETQ. V dropped 4 bases and J dropped 0; count of bases not matched to a gene: 4. CDR3 residues: CASSRDSLSGANVLTF. The DNA of the CDR3 is TGCGCCAGCAGCCGGGACAGCCTCTCTGGGGCCAACGTCCTGACTTTC.

This chain links TRBV11-2 with TRBJ2-7; 9 bases match TRBD1. The CDR3 is 14 residues long. Germline CDR1 SGHAT, CDR2 FQNNGV. J lost 2 bases, V lost 3 bases, and 2 bases had no gene match. The CDR3 reads CASSFGTGPYEQYV. The CDR3 nucleotides are TGTGCCAGCAGCTTCGGGACAGGGCCCTACGAGCAGTACGTC.

The rearrangement links TRBV9 to TRBJ2-1, with 8 bases that match TRBD1. The CDR3 is made up of 16 amino acids. Losses at the gene ends were 0 bases for V and 2 bases for J; bases not matched to a gene: 4. CDR1 and CDR2 from the germline V gene are SGDLS and YYNGEE. CDR3 in DNA: TGTGCCAGCAGCGTAGGGGGACAGGCCACCTACAATGAGCAGTTCTTC. Its translation is CASSVGGQATYNEQFF.

This sequence joins TRBV20-1 and TRBJ2-2; D not certain. Trimming cost V 1 base and J 7 bases, with 19 bases left between them. Germline V gives CDR1 DFQATT, CDR2 SNEGSKA (reference sequence). This CDR3 is built from 16 residues. The CDR3 nucleotides are TGCAGTGCTAGAGGCCCCCTCGGTCAAACCGGCGGGGAGCTGTTTTTT. It codes for CSARGPLGQTGGELFF.

The chain links TRBV18 to TRBJ2-3; 10 bases are a match to TRBD2. Germline V lookup: CDR1 KGHSH, CDR2 LQKENI. The CDR3 sequence is 16 residues long. V was clipped by 1 base and J by 0 bases; unmatched bases: 1. The CDR3 bases are TGTGCCAGCTCACCACAACTAGCGGGAAGCACAGATACGCAGTATTTT. Its protein is CASSPQLAGSTDTQYF.

The chain couples TRBV4-1 to TRBJ1-1; TRBD1 is a possible D gene (6 bases). The CDR3 contains 17 residues. Germline CDR1 is MGHRA and CDR2 is YSYEKL. The germline V and J ends were trimmed by 4 bases and 0 bases, with 18 bases remaining between them. The DNA of the CDR3 is TGCGCCAGCAGCCGAATAATCAGGCAGGGGATGAACACTGAAGCTTTCTTT. This sequence encodes CASSRIIRQGMNTEAFF.

The CDR3 sequence: CASSLSAGRTGLLTGANVLTF. CDR3 DNA sequence: TGTGCCAGCAGCTTGTCAGCGGGGAGGACAGGGCTCCTCACTGGGGCCAACGTCCTGACTTTC. The chain has TRBV5-6 and TRBJ2-6; D possibly corresponds to TRBD1 (8 bases). Germline loops: CDR1 SGHDT, CDR2 YYEEEE. The CDR3 is 21 residues long. V lost 1 base and J 2 bases, leaving 25 bases between the germline ends.

The chain employs TRBV20-1 and TRBJ2-5; no definite D call. The CDR3 contains 17 residues. The germline gives CDR1 DFQATT, CDR2 SNEGSKA (reference sequence). Trimming left V 2 bases short and J 5 bases short, with 24 bases between. The CDR3, as DNA: TGCAGTGCTAGATCGTCTTTTTCCCCCCTGACCCGGGAGACCCAGTACTTC. The encoded protein is CSARSSFSPLTRETQYF.

V gene TRBV5-5 combines with J gene TRBJ1-4; D is undetermined. The germline V and J ends were trimmed by 0 bases and 4 bases, with 10 bases remaining between them. This CDR3 is built from 15 residues. From germline, CDR1 is SGHKS and CDR2 YYEKEE (reference sequence). The CDR3 region has the DNA TGTGCCAGCAGCTTGGCCGTAGGGAATAATGAAAAACTGTTTTTT. As protein: CASSLAVGNNEKLFF.